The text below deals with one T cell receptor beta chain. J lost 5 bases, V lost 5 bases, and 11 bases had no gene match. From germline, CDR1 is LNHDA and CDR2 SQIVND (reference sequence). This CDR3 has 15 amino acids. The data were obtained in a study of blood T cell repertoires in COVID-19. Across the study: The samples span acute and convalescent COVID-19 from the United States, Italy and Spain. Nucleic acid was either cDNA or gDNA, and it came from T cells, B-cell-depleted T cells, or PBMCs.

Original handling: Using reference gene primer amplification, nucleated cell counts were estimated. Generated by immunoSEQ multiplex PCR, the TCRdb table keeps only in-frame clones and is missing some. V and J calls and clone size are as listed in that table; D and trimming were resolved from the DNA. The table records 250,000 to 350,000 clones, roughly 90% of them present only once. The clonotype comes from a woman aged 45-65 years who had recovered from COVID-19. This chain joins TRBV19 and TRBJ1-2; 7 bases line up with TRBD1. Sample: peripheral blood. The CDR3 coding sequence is TGTGCCAGTAGTGCAGACCCCGGGACAGTTTATGGCTACACCTTC. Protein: CASSADPGTVYGYTF.